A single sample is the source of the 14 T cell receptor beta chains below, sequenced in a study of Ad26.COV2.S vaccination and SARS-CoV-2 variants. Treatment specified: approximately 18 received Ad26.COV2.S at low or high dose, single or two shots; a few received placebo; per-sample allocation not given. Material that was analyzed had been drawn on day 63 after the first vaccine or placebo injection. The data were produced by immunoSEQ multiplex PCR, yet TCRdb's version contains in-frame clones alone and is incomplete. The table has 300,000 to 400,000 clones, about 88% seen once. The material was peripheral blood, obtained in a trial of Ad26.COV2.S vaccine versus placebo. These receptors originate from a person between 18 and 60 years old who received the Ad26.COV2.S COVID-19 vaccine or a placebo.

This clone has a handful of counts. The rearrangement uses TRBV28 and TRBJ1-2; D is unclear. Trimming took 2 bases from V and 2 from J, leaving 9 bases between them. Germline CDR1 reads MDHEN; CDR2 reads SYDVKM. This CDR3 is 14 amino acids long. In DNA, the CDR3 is TGTGCCAGCAGTTTAGGCATGATGAACTATGGCTACACCTTC. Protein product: CASSLGMMNYGYTF.

In DNA form, the CDR3 reads TGTGCCAGCAGCCCGTCTTTCATAGATACGCAGTATTTT. Translating it yields CASSPSFIDTQYF. This chain connects TRBV28 to TRBJ2-3; D not certain. Trimming took off 6 bases at V and 5 bases at J, with 12 bases between the two ends. The CDR3 runs to 13 residues. Germline V gene data show CDR1 as MDHEN and CDR2 as SYDVKM.

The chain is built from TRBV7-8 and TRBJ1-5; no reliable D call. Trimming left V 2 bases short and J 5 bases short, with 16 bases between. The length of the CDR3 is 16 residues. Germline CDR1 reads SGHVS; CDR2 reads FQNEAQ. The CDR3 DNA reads TGTGCCAGCAGCTTATCGTATCAGCCTGGGGATCAGCCCCAGCATTTT. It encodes CASSLSYQPGDQPQHF. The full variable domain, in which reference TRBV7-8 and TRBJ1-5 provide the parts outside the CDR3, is GAGVSQSPRYKVAKRGQDVALRCDPISGHVSLFWYQQALGQGPEFLTYFQNEAQLDKSGLPSDRFFAERPEGSVSTLKIQRTQQEDSAVYLCASSLSYQPGDQPQHFGDGTRLSIL.

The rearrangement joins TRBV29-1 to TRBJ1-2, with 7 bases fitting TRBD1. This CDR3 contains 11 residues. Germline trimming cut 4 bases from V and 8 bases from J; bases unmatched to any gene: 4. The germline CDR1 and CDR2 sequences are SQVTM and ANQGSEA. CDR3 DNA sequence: TGCAGCGTTGGGAGGGACAGCGGCTACACCTTC. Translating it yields CSVGRDSGYTF.

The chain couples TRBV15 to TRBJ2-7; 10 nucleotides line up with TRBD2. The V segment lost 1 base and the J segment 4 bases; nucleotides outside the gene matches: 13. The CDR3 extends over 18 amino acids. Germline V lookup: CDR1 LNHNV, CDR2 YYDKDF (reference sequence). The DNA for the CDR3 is TGTGCCACCAGCAGAGGGCCAGGGGGTCTTAGCGGGAGGTACGAGCAGTACTTC. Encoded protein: CATSRGPGGLSGRYEQYF.

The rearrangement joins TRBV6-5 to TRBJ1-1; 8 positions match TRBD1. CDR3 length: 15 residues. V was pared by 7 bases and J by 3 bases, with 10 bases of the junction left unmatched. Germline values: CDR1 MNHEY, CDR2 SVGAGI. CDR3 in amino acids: CASTHNYRGDTEAFF. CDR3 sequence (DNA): TGTGCCAGCACCCACAATTACAGGGGGGACACTGAAGCTTTCTTT.

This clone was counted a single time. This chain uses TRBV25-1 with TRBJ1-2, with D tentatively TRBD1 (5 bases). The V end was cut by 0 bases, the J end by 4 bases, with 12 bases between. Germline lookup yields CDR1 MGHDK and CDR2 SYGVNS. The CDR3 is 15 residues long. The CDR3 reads CASSEYWQGGYGYTF. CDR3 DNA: TGTGCCAGCAGTGAATATTGGCAGGGAGGCTATGGCTACACCTTC.

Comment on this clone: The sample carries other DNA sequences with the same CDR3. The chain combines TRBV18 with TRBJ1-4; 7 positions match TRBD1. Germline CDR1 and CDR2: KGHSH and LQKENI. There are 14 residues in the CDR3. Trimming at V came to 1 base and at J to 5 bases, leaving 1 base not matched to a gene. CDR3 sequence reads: CASSPRDSNEKLFF. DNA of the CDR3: TGTGCCAGCTCACCACGGGACAGCAATGAAAAACTGTTTTTT. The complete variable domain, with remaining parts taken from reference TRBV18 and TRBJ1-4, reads NAGVMQNPRHLVRRRGQEARLRCSPMKGHSHVYWYRQLPEEGLKFMVYLQKENIIDESGMPKERFSAEFPKEGPSILRIQQVVRGDSAAYFCASSPRDSNEKLFFGSGTQLSVL.

The CDR3 region has the DNA TGTGCCAGCACCAGTAGGGGTGAGCCCCAGCATTTT. Residues: CASTSRGEPQHF. The chain combines TRBV2 with TRBJ1-5; tentative D call: TRBD1 (5 bases). CDR3 length: 12 residues. The germline CDR1 and CDR2 sequences are SNHLY and FYNNEI. V was shortened by 7 bases and J by 8 bases, with 12 bases between the two germline ends.

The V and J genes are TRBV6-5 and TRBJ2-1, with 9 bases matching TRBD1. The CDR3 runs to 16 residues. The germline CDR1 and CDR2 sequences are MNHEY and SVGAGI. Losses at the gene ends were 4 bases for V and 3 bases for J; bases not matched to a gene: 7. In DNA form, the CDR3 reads TGTGCCAGCAGTTCCCGGAGACAGGGGGACTACAATGAGCAGTTCTTC. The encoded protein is CASSSRRQGDYNEQFF.

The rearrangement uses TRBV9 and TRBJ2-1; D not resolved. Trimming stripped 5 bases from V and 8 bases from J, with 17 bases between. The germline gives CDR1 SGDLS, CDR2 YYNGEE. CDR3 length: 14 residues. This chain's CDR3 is CASSLGYRLDEQFF. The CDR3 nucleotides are TGTGCCAGCAGTCTGGGGTATCGGCTCGATGAGCAGTTCTTC.

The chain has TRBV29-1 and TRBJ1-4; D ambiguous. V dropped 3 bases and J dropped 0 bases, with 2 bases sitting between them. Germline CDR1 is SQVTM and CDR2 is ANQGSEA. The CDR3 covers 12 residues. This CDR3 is CSVDTTNEKLFF. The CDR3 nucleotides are TGCAGCGTTGATACAACTAATGAAAAACTGTTTTTT.

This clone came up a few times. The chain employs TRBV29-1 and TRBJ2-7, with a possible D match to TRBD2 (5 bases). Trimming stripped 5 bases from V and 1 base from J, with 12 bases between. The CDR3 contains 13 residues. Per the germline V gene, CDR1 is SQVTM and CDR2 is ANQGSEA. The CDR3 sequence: CSVNSGTSYEQYF. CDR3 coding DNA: TGCAGCGTTAACTCGGGAACATCCTACGAGCAGTACTTC.

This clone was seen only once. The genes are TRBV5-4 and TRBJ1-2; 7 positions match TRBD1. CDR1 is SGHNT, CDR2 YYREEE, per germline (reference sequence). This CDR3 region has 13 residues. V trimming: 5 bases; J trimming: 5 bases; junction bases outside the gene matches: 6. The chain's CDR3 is CASRGQTSYGYTF. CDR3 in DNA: TGTGCCAGCAGGGGACAGACCTCATATGGCTACACCTTC.